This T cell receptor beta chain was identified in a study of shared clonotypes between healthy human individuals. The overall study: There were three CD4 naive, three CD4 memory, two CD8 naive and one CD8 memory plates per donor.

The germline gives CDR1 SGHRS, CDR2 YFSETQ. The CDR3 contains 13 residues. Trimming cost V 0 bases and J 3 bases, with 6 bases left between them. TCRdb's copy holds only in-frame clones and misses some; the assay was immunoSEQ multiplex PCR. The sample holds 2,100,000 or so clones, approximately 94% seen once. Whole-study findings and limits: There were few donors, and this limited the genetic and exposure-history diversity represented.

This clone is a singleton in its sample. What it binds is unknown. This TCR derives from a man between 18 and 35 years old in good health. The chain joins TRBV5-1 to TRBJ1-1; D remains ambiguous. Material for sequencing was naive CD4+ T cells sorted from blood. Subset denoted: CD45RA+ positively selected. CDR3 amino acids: CASSLAADTEAFF. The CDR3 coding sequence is TGCGCCAGCAGCTTGGCGGCTGACACTGAAGCTTTCTTT.